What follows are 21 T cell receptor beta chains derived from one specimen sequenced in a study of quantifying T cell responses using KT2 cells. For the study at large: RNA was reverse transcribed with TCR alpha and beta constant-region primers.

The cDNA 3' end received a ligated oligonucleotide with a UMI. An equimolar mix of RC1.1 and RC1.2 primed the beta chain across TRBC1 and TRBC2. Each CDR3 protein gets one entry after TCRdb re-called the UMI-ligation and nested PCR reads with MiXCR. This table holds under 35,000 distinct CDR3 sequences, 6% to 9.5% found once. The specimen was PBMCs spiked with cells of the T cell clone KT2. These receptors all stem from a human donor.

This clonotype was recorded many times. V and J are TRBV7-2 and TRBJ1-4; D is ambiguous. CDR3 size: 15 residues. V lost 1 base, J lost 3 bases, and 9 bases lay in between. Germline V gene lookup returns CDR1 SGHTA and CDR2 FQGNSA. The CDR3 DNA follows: TGTGCCAGCAGCTTAGGAGGTCTTTCTAATGAAAAACTGTTTTTT. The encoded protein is CASSLGGLSNEKLFF.

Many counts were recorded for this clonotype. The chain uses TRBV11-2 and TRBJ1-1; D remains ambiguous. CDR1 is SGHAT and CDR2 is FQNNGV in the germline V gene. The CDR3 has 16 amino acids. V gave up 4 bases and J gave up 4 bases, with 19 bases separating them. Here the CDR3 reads CASSSLWGRASTEAFF. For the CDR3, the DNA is TGTGCCAGCAGCTCCCTATGGGGAAGGGCGAGCACTGAAGCTTTCTTT.

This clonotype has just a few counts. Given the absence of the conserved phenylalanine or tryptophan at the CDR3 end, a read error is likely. The CDR3 spells CASSQEEGGQGNSPLHL. The DNA for the CDR3 is TGTGCCAGCAGCCAAGAGGAGGGGGGACAGGGGAATTCACCCCTCCACCTT. The J gene is TRBJ1-6, the V gene TRBV3-1; 10 positions match TRBD1. The CDR3 sequence is 17 residues long. The ends lost 0 bases at V and 7 bases at J; junction bases unmatched: 6. Germline assignment: CDR1 LGHDT and CDR2 YNNKEL (reference sequence).

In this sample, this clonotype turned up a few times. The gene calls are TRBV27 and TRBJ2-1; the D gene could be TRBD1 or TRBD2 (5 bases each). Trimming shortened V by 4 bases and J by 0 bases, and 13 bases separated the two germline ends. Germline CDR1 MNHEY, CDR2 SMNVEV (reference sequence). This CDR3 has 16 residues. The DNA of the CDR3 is TGTGCCAGCAGTTGGGACCTCCCAAGCTCCTACAATGAGCAGTTCTTC. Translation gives CASSWDLPSSYNEQFF.

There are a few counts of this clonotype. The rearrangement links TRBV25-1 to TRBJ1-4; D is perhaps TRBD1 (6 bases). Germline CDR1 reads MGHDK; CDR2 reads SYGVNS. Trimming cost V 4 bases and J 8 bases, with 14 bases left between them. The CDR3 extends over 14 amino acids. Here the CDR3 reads CASSGGGAQEKLFF. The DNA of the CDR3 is TGTGCCAGCAGTGGTGGGGGGGCGCAAGAAAAACTGTTTTTT.

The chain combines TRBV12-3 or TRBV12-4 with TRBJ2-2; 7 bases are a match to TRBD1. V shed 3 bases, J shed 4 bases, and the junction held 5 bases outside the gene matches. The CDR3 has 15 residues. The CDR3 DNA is TGTGCCAGCAGTTTCTCCCAGGGGGTCACCGGGGAGCTGTTTTTT. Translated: CASSFSQGVTGELFF.

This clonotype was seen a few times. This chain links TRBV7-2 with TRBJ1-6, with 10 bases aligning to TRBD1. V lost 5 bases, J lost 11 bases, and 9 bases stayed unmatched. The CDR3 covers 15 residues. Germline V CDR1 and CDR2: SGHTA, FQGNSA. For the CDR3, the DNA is TGTGCCAGCAGCCTGATAGACAGGGGGCGGACACCCCTCCACTTT. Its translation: CASSLIDRGRTPLHF.

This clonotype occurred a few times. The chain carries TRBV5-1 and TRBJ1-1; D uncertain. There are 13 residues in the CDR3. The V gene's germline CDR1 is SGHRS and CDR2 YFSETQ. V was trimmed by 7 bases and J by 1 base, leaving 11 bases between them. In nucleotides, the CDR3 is TGCGCCAGCCAGGTAACGGCGAACACTGAAGCTTTCTTT. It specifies CASQVTANTEAFF.

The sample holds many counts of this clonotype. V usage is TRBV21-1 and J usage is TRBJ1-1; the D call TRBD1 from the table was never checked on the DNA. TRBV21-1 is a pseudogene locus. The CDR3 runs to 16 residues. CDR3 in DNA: TGTGCCAGCAGCAAATCGATGACAGGGGGGAACACTGAAGCTTTCTTT. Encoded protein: CASSKSMTGGNTEAFF.

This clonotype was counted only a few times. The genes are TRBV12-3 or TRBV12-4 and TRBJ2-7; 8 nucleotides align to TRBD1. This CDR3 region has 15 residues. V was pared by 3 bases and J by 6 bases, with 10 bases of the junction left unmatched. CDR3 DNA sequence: TGTGCCAGCAGTTTCTCCGGGACAGGAACCTGCGAGCAGTACTTC. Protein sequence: CASSFSGTGTCEQYF.

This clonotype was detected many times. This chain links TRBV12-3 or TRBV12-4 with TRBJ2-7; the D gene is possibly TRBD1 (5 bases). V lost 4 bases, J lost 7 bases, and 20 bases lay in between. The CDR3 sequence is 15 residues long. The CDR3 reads CASSWWSAQGGEQYF. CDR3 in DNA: TGTGCCAGCAGTTGGTGGAGCGCCCAGGGTGGTGAGCAGTACTTC.

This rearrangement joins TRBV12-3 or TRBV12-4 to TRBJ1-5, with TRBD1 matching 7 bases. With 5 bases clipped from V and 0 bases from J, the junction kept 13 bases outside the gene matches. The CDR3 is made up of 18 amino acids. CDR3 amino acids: CASSGGTADQYSNQPQHF. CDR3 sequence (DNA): TGTGCCAGCAGTGGAGGGACAGCCGACCAATATAGCAATCAGCCCCAGCATTTT.

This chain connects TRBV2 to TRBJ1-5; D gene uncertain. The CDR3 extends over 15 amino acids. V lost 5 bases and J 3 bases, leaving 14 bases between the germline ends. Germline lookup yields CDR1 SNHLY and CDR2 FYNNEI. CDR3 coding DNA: TGTGCCAGCAGTCCCAACGTGGCGCTCAATCAGCCCCAGCATTTT. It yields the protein CASSPNVALNQPQHF.

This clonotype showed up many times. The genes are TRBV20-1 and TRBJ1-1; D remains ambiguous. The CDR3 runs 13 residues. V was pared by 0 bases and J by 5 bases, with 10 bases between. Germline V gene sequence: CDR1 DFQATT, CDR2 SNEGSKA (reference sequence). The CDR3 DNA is TGCAGTGCTAGAGATAACCGTCATACTGAAGCTTTCTTT. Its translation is CSARDNRHTEAFF.

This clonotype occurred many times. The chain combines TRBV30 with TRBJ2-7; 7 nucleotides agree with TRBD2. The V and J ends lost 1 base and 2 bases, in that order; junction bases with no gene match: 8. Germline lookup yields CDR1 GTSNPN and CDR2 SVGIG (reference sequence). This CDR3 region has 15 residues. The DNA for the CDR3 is TGTGCCTGGAGTGCTACGGCCGGGGGGACCTACGAGCAGTACTTC. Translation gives CAWSATAGGTYEQYF.

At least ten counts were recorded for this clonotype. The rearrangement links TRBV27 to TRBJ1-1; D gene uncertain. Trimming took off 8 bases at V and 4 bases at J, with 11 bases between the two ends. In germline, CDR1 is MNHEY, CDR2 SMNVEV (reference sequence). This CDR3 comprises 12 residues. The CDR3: CASSSGGTEAFF. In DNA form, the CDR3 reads TGTGCCAGCTCATCGGGCGGCACTGAAGCTTTCTTT.

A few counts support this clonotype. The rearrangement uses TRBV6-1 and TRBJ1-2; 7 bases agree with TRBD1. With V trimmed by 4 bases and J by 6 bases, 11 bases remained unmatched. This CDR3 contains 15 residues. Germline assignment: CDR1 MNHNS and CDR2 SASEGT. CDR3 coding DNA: TGTGCCAGCAGTGGGTCGACAGGGTTGAAGGATGGCTACACCTTC. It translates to CASSGSTGLKDGYTF.

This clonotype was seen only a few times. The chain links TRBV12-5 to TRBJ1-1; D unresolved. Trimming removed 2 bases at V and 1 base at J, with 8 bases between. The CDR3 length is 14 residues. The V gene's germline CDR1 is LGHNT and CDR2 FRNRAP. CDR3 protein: CASGLTTENTEAFF. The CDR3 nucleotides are TGTGCTAGTGGTTTGACCACAGAGAACACTGAAGCTTTCTTT.

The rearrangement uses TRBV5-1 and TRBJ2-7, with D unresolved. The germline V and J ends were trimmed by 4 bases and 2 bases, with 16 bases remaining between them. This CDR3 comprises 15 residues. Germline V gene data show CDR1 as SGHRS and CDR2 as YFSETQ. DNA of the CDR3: TGCGCCAGCAGCCATTCCCGGCGAAATCCCTACGAGCAGTACTTC. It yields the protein CASSHSRRNPYEQYF.

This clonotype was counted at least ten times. DNA of the CDR3: TGTGCCAGCAGCTTAGGCGCAGATACGCAGTATTTT. Translated, it gives CASSLGADTQYF. The rearrangement links TRBV13 to TRBJ2-3; D is uncertain. Germline V gene sequence: CDR1 PRHDT, CDR2 FYEKMQ (reference sequence). This CDR3 is built from 12 residues. Between the trimmed V and J ends, which lost 0 bases and 4 bases, there was a span of 2 bases.

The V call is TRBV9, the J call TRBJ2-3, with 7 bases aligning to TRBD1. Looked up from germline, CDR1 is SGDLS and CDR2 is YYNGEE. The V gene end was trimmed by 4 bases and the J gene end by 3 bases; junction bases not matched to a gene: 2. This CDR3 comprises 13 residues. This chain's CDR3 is CASSRGLTDTQYF. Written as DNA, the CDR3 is TGTGCCAGCAGCAGGGGGCTGACAGATACGCAGTATTTT. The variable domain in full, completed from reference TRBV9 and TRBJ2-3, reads DSGVTQTPKHLITATGQRVTLRCSPRSGDLSVYWYQQSLDQGLQFLIQYYNGEERAKGNILERFSAQQFPDLHSELNLSSLELGDSALYFCASSRGLTDTQYFGPGTRLTVL.